One and the same sample provided the 32 T cell receptor beta chains below, sequenced in a study of vaccination and CD4 T cells after COVID-19. No antigen has been assigned to these receptors. The treatment is: roughly 10-day PBMC culture with coronavirus spike peptide pools or control peptides (ViraFEST assay). Oncomine TCR Beta short-read sequencing was applied to DNA from cultured CD4+ T cells. From the PCR reads, TCRdb called clonotypes with MiXCR, one entry per CDR3 protein. Among 4,000 to 4,500 distinct CDR3 sequences listed, more than 65% were seen once. Sequencing used CD4+ T cells from blood, cultured in vitro. The receptors originated from a human donor who had recovered from COVID-19.

This clonotype appeared a few times. V gene TRBV7-2 combines with J gene TRBJ2-2; the D is unclear. Germline CDR1 is SGHTA and CDR2 is FQGNSA. This CDR3 has 14 amino acids. The ends were cut back, 1 base at V and 6 bases at J, with 9 bases in the middle. The CDR3: CASSLDVRAGELFF. The DNA for the CDR3 is TGTGCCAGCAGCTTAGATGTTCGGGCCGGGGAGCTGTTTTTT.

The rearrangement links TRBV21-1 to TRBJ1-2; the table calls TRBD1, which could not be checked here. TRBV21-1 is listed as a pseudogene. The CDR3 is made up of 16 amino acids. CDR3: CASSPGGDRGHYGYTF. CDR3 DNA sequence: TGTGCCAGCAGCCCTGGGGGGGACAGGGGGCACTATGGCTACACCTTC.

The gene calls are TRBV7-8 and TRBJ2-1, with 9 bases identical to TRBD2. Germline CDR1 SGHVS, CDR2 FQNEAQ. The CDR3 runs 17 residues. V lost 4 bases and J lost 6; bases outside the gene matches: 13. CDR3 residues: CASSSAGGRGRANEQFF. The DNA for the CDR3 is TGTGCCAGCAGCTCCGCGGGAGGGCGGGGGAGAGCCAATGAGCAGTTCTTC.

This rearrangement joins TRBV7-8 to TRBJ1-1, with a possible D match to TRBD1 (5 bases). Germline CDR1 is SGHVS and CDR2 is FQNEAQ. This CDR3 has 14 residues. V was cut by 4 bases and J by 1 base, with 10 bases left in between. The CDR3 is CASSSGWGNTEAFF. CDR3 nucleotides: TGTGCCAGCAGCTCAGGGTGGGGGAACACTGAAGCTTTCTTT.

The chain carries TRBV27 and TRBJ1-2; D is possibly TRBD1 (5 bases). CDR3 length: 14 amino acids. Trimming stripped 3 bases from V and 8 bases from J, with 16 bases between. Germline CDR1 reads MNHEY; CDR2 reads SMNVEV (reference sequence). The CDR3 DNA is TGTGCCAGCAGTTTCGACGGGGCCCTGGTCGGCTACACCTTC. Translating gives CASSFDGALVGYTF.

In its sample, this clonotype was seen a few times. The chain carries TRBV6-5 and TRBJ1-6, with a possible D match to TRBD1 (6 bases). Trimming cost V 2 bases and J 6 bases, with 14 bases left between them. There are 16 residues in the CDR3. Looked up from germline, CDR1 is MNHEY and CDR2 is SVGAGI. This CDR3 reads CASSYGQGKGNSPLHF. CDR3 DNA: TGTGCCAGCAGTTACGGGCAGGGGAAGGGTAATTCACCCCTCCACTTT.

This clonotype was seen just once. The genes are TRBV20-1 and TRBJ2-7, with 9 nucleotides matching TRBD1. Losses at the gene ends were 6 bases for V and 0 bases for J; bases not matched to a gene: 6. CDR1 is DFQATT and CDR2 is SNEGSKA in the germline V gene (reference sequence). The CDR3 is 14 residues long. The CDR3 nucleotides are TGCAGTGCGCGGACAGGGGACAGCTCCTACGAGCAGTACTTC. Amino acids: CSARTGDSSYEQYF.

In this sample, this clonotype turned up once. The chain joins TRBV20-1 to TRBJ2-3, with 11 bases aligning to TRBD2. V shed 6 bases, J shed 1 base, and the junction held 3 bases outside the gene matches. CDR3 length: 14 amino acids. Per germline, CDR1 DFQATT and CDR2 SNEGSKA (reference sequence). CDR3 protein: CSAPGLAGTDTQYF. CDR3 bases: TGCAGTGCCCCGGGACTAGCGGGCACAGATACGCAGTATTTT.

The V and J genes are TRBV19 and TRBJ2-3, with TRBD2 matching over 10 bases. The V gene's germline CDR1 is LNHDA and CDR2 SQIVND (reference sequence). Germline trimming cut 8 bases from V and 4 bases from J; bases unmatched to any gene: 6. The CDR3 is made up of 14 amino acids. The CDR3 loop is CASGPGLASDTQYF. CDR3 in DNA: TGTGCCAGTGGGCCGGGACTAGCGTCAGATACGCAGTATTTT.

The V gene is TRBV12-3 or TRBV12-4, the J gene TRBJ1-5; D is unclear. The CDR3 has 12 residues. The ends were cut back, 6 bases at V and 7 bases at J, with 10 bases in the middle. The CDR3 loop reads CASRISEQPQHF. The CDR3 DNA is TGTGCCAGCAGGATCAGTGAGCAGCCCCAGCATTTT.

V usage is TRBV30 and J usage is TRBJ1-2, with 9 positions matching TRBD1. This CDR3 is built from 12 residues. CDR1 and CDR2 (germline): GTSNPN, SVGIG (reference sequence). Unmatched junction bases numbered 8, after V lost 8 bases and J lost 7 bases. The CDR3 region has the DNA TGTGCCAGGGACAGGGACCTCCTTGGCTACACCTTC. This translates into CARDRDLLGYTF.

Sample share makes this clonotype medium-sized. The chain combines TRBV10-3 with TRBJ1-2; TRBD1 is a possible D gene (6 bases). The length of the CDR3 is 15 residues. Germline loops: CDR1 ENHRY, CDR2 SYGVKD. Trimming stripped 6 bases from V and 6 bases from J, with 20 bases between. CDR3 sequence: CAISRTAGLEDGYTF. CDR3 nucleotide sequence: TGTGCCATCAGCAGGACAGCTGGTTTGGAGGATGGCTACACCTTC.

The V and J genes are TRBV27 and TRBJ1-2; D gene uncertain. The CDR3 consists of 13 residues. Germline CDR1 and CDR2: MNHEY and SMNVEV (reference sequence). Trimming cost V 3 bases and J 7 bases, with 12 bases left between them. Here the CDR3 DNA reads TGTGCCAGCAGTTTGCTCGGACTAGGTGGCTACACCTTC. Its protein product is CASSLLGLGGYTF.

The chain uses TRBV6-2 or TRBV6-3 and TRBJ1-1; D is perhaps TRBD1 (6 bases). V shed 8 bases and J shed 4 bases, with 11 bases lying between them. The CDR3 totals 12 residues. From germline, CDR1 is MNHEY and CDR2 SVGEGT. CDR3 region: CASWNRATEAFF. CDR3 bases: TGTGCCAGCTGGAACAGGGCCACTGAAGCTTTCTTT.

CDR3 protein: CSPDRIYSPLHF. CDR3 coding DNA: TGCAGTCCCGACAGGATTTATTCACCCCTCCACTTT. The J gene is TRBJ1-6, the V gene TRBV20-1; D possibly corresponds to TRBD1 (6 bases). V dropped 8 bases and J dropped 8 bases, with 13 bases sitting between them. From germline, CDR1 is DFQATT and CDR2 SNEGSKA (reference sequence). The CDR3 consists of 12 residues.

This clonotype was seen once. V gene TRBV6-2 or TRBV6-3 combines with J gene TRBJ1-2; unclear D gene. Between the trimmed V and J ends, which lost 7 bases and 1 base, there was a span of 16 bases. This CDR3 has 15 amino acids. Germline V lookup: CDR1 MNHEY, CDR2 SVGEGT. CDR3 coding DNA: TGTGCCAGCAAAAGAGAAGGAGGGAATAACTATGGCTACACCTTC. Translated, it gives CASKREGGNNYGYTF.

This clonotype was detected only once. The CDR3, as DNA: TGCGCCAGCAGCCGGGACAGGGAGACTGAAGCTTTCTTT. Translated, it gives CASSRDRETEAFF. V is TRBV5-1 and J is TRBJ1-1, with 9 bases matching TRBD1. Germline V gene sequence: CDR1 SGHRS, CDR2 YFSETQ. The CDR3 has 13 residues. V dropped 4 bases and J dropped 5; count of bases not matched to a gene: 3.

The chain couples TRBV20-1 to TRBJ2-3, with TRBD1 identical over 10 bases. V lost 5 bases, J lost 6 bases, and 8 bases stayed unmatched. This CDR3 spans 14 amino acids. The V gene's germline CDR1 is DFQATT and CDR2 SNEGSKA (reference sequence). The CDR3 region has the DNA TGCAGTGCTCCGACAGGGGGCAAGAAGGATACGCAGTATTTT. Protein: CSAPTGGKKDTQYF.

This clonotype was counted a single time. The V gene is TRBV27, the J gene TRBJ1-5, with 8 bases identical to TRBD1. The CDR3 totals 14 residues. Germline CDR1 and CDR2: MNHEY and SMNVEV (reference sequence). V dropped 5 bases and J dropped 9; count of bases not matched to a gene: 9. The CDR3 DNA reads as TGTGCCAGCAGTCCCGGACAGGGCTCGTGGCCCCAGCATTTT. Encoded protein: CASSPGQGSWPQHF.

V usage is TRBV4-1 and J usage is TRBJ1-3; D remains ambiguous. The CDR3 length is 12 residues. The germline gives CDR1 MGHRA, CDR2 YSYEKL. Trimming cost V 2 bases and J 9 bases, with 8 bases left between them. CDR3 residues: CASSQPAGTIYF. The DNA for the CDR3 is TGCGCCAGCAGCCAACCGGCAGGCACCATATATTTT.

This clonotype was seen a single time. The chain combines TRBV20-1 with TRBJ1-1; D gene unclear. There are 11 residues in the CDR3. Trimming took 6 bases from V and 4 from J, leaving 9 bases between them. Germline assignment: CDR1 DFQATT and CDR2 SNEGSKA (reference sequence). CDR3 region: CSALGSTEAFF. The CDR3 DNA sequence: TGCAGTGCCCTGGGCAGCACTGAAGCTTTCTTT.

This clonotype was counted between two and nine times. The rearrangement uses TRBV2 and TRBJ1-2; TRBD1 matches at 10 bases. This CDR3 is 13 amino acids long. J lost 6 bases, V lost 8 bases, and 6 bases had no gene match. Germline CDR1 SNHLY, CDR2 FYNNEI. CDR3: CASPRDRGDGYTF. As DNA, the CDR3 is TGTGCCAGCCCCCGGGACAGGGGTGATGGCTACACCTTC.

V usage is TRBV24-1 and J usage is TRBJ2-3; D gene unclear. Germline assignment: CDR1 KGHDR and CDR2 SFDVKD. The CDR3 covers 14 residues. V lost 5 bases, J lost 0 bases, and 8 bases lay in between. The CDR3 coding sequence is TGTGCCACCAGTGGACACGCTAGCACAGATACGCAGTATTTT. As protein: CATSGHASTDTQYF.

The DNA for the CDR3 is TGTGCCAGCAGTGCGGCACTGACCTTCTATGGCTACACCTTC. Protein: CASSAALTFYGYTF. This chain connects TRBV6-1 to TRBJ1-2; D uncertain. Germline loops: CDR1 MNHNS, CDR2 SASEGT. Trimming stripped 4 bases from V and 4 bases from J, with 13 bases between. The CDR3 sequence is 14 residues long.

This CDR3 is CASSEGEQETQYF. The DNA for the CDR3 is TGTGCCAGCAGCGAAGGGGAGCAAGAGACCCAGTACTTC. The chain couples TRBV7-3 to TRBJ2-5, with D perhaps given as TRBD1 or TRBD2 (5 bases each). This CDR3 region has 13 residues. Germline loops: CDR1 SGHTA, CDR2 FQGTGA. Trimming removed 5 bases at V and 2 bases at J, with 9 bases between.

The rearrangement uses TRBV7-9 and TRBJ1-5, with D perhaps TRBD1 (5 bases). V was shortened by 2 bases and J by 0 bases, with 11 bases between the two germline ends. CDR1 is SEHNR and CDR2 is FQNEAQ in the germline V gene (reference sequence). The CDR3 consists of 16 residues. CDR3 residues: CASSLWGLDSNQPQHF. The CDR3 bases are TGTGCCAGCAGCTTATGGGGCCTAGATAGCAATCAGCCCCAGCATTTT.

This clonotype was seen only a few times. The J gene is TRBJ1-6, the V gene TRBV5-1, with D possibly matching TRBD1 (5 bases). This CDR3 spans 15 amino acids. The germline gives CDR1 SGHRS, CDR2 YFSETQ. V was shortened by 0 bases and J by 9 bases, with 13 bases between the two germline ends. The CDR3 sequence is CASSLDTGQGSPLHF. DNA for the CDR3: TGCGCCAGCAGCTTGGATACGGGGCAGGGTTCACCCCTCCACTTT. The full variable domain, with the rest looked up from reference TRBV5-1 and TRBJ1-6, is KAGVTQTPRYLIKTRGQQVTLSCSPISGHRSVSWYQQTPGQGLQFLFEYFSETQRNKGNFPGRFSGRQFSNSRSEMNVSTLELGDSALYLCASSLDTGQGSPLHFGNGTRLTVT.

This clonotype was seen a single time. The rearrangement uses TRBV6-1 and TRBJ1-1, with D hard to call. Germline CDR1 is MNHNS and CDR2 is SASEGT. The germline V and J ends were trimmed by 6 bases and 1 base, with 12 bases remaining between them. The length of the CDR3 is 14 residues. The CDR3 sequence: CASRAAPENTEAFF. CDR3 nucleotide sequence: TGTGCCAGCAGAGCGGCCCCAGAGAACACTGAAGCTTTCTTT.

This clonotype is labeled medium-sized. CDR3 sequence reads: CASSLGPANEQYF. The CDR3 nucleotides are TGCGCCAGCAGCTTGGGACCGGCCAACGAGCAGTACTTC. The rearrangement joins TRBV5-1 to TRBJ2-7; no clear D gene. Looked up from germline, CDR1 is SGHRS and CDR2 is YFSETQ. The V end was cut by 0 bases, the J end by 5 bases, with 9 bases between. The CDR3 has 13 residues.

V usage is TRBV2 and J usage is TRBJ1-1; no clear D gene. Germline loops: CDR1 SNHLY, CDR2 FYNNEI. The V end was cut by 3 bases, the J end by 3 bases, with 11 bases between. The length of the CDR3 is 14 residues. In DNA, the CDR3 is TGTGCCAGCAGTGAGTGGGTAGCGGACACTGAAGCTTTCTTT. This encodes CASSEWVADTEAFF.

In its sample, this clonotype was seen a few times. The chain employs TRBV10-3 and TRBJ2-5; 9 nucleotides align to TRBD2. The ends lost 0 bases at V and 0 bases at J; junction bases unmatched: 2. The CDR3 is 16 residues long. Germline CDR1 reads ENHRY; CDR2 reads SYGVKD. CDR3 region: CAISESRLADQETQYF. The CDR3 nucleotides read TGTGCCATCAGTGAGTCGAGACTAGCGGACCAAGAGACCCAGTACTTC.

As regards this clonotype: This may be a read error, as it is one base from a much larger clone. The chain has TRBV10-3 and TRBJ2-7; D not certain. The CDR3 has 13 residues. Per the germline V gene, CDR1 is ENHRY and CDR2 is SYGVKD. The V end was cut by 8 bases, the J end by 6 bases, with 17 bases between. The CDR3 region has the DNA TGTGCCATCGCGGCCACGGCGCTCGGCGAGCAGTACTTC. This translates into CAIAATALGEQYF.